The 30 T cell receptor beta chains listed next were all sequenced from one sample in a study of blood T cell repertoires in COVID-19. Libraries were prepared by immunoSEQ multiplex PCR; TCRdb keeps only in-frame clonotypes and omits some of them. The data show 35,000 to 40,000 clones, roughly 89% seen once. Sequencing input: peripheral blood. Receptor source: a man aged 55 to 70 with active or convalescent COVID-19.

The chain couples TRBV10-3 to TRBJ2-5, with 7 bases that match TRBD1. The germline gives CDR1 ENHRY, CDR2 SYGVKD. This CDR3 contains 14 residues. Unmatched junction bases numbered 4, after V lost 6 bases and J lost 0 bases. The CDR3 loop is CAIRSDRYQETQYF. The CDR3 region has the DNA TGTGCCATCAGATCGGACAGGTACCAAGAGACCCAGTACTTC.

V and J are TRBV5-1 and TRBJ2-2, with TRBD1 matching 7 bases. The J segment lost 6 bases and the V segment lost 2 bases, leaving 7 bases of the junction unmatched. The CDR3 is 15 residues long. Germline loops: CDR1 SGHRS, CDR2 YFSETQ. CDR3 protein: CASSLGGPRSGELFF. CDR3 coding DNA: TGCGCCAGCAGCTTAGGGGGCCCCCGTTCCGGGGAGCTGTTTTTT.

This clone was picked up one time. The V call is TRBV4-1, the J call TRBJ2-7; 8 bases are shared with TRBD1. The CDR3 runs 14 residues. After removal of 4 bases from V and 5 bases from J, the junction contained 7 bases not matched to a gene. The V gene's germline CDR1 is MGHRA and CDR2 YSYEKL. CDR3 sequence reads: CASSPWTGRDEQYF. The CDR3 nucleotides are TGCGCCAGCAGCCCCTGGACAGGGCGCGACGAGCAGTACTTC.

The chain has TRBV19 and TRBJ1-1; no clear D gene. Germline lookup yields CDR1 LNHDA and CDR2 SQIVND (reference sequence). V lost 3 bases to trimming and J lost 1 base, with 6 bases between them. The CDR3 loop spans 13 amino acids. CDR3 sequence: CASSMRWNTEAFF. In DNA, the CDR3 is TGTGCCAGTAGTATGAGGTGGAACACTGAAGCTTTCTTT.

This clone is a singleton in its sample. This chain uses TRBV3-1 (or the pseudogene TRBV3-2) with TRBJ2-3; a weak D match, TRBD2 (6 bases). The CDR3 contains 14 residues. CDR1 and CDR2 (germline): LGHDT, YNNKEL (reference sequence). V gave up 4 bases and J gave up 7 bases, with 15 bases separating them. DNA of the CDR3: TGTGCCAGCAGCCCGGGACTCATAGACCATACGCAGTATTTT. This codes for CASSPGLIDHTQYF.

V gene TRBV5-4 combines with J gene TRBJ2-3, with 9 bases fitting TRBD2. Germline trimming cut 4 bases from V and 2 bases from J; bases unmatched to any gene: 8. This CDR3 spans 16 amino acids. Per germline, CDR1 SGHNT and CDR2 YYREEE (reference sequence). The CDR3 sequence is CASSSSGSGVTDTQYF. CDR3 in DNA: TGTGCCAGCAGCAGTAGCGGGAGTGGAGTCACAGATACGCAGTATTTT.

The J gene is TRBJ1-5, the V gene TRBV6-1, with D perhaps TRBD1 (6 bases). The CDR3 is made up of 13 amino acids. V was cut by 1 base and J by 5 bases, with 6 bases left in between. CDR1 is MNHNS, CDR2 SASEGT, per germline. The CDR3 region has the DNA TGTGCCAGCAGTGAAGACAGGGATCAGCCCCAGCATTTT. Translation: CASSEDRDQPQHF.

The gene calls are TRBV19 and TRBJ1-2; D might be TRBD1 (6 bases). This CDR3 contains 14 residues. V lost 5 bases to trimming and J lost 2 bases, with 12 bases between them. Germline V lookup: CDR1 LNHDA, CDR2 SQIVND (reference sequence). The CDR3 is CASSYNQGNYGYTF. For the CDR3, the DNA is TGTGCCAGTAGTTATAATCAGGGGAACTATGGCTACACCTTC. Full variable domain (remainder filled in from reference TRBV19 and TRBJ1-2): DGGITQSPKYLFRKEGQNVTLSCEQNLNHDAMYWYRQDPGQGLRLIYYSQIVNDFQKGDIAEGYSVSREKKESFPLTVTSAQKNPTAFYLCASSYNQGNYGYTFGSGTRLTVV.

In its sample, this clone was seen once. This chain uses TRBV10-1 with TRBJ2-7; the match to TRBD1 covers 7 bases. V lost 4 bases and J lost 8; bases outside the gene matches: 5. There are 12 residues in the CDR3. Germline CDR1 and CDR2: WNHNN and SYGVQD (reference sequence). DNA for the CDR3: TGCGCCAGCAGTGTAACAGGGGACAAGCAGTACTTC. This codes for CASSVTGDKQYF.

This rearrangement joins TRBV5-1 to TRBJ2-5; the D gene is possibly TRBD2 (6 bases). Germline V lookup: CDR1 SGHRS, CDR2 YFSETQ. The CDR3 spans 14 residues. With 0 bases removed from V and 3 bases from J, the gap between germline ends came to 9 bases. The CDR3 protein is CASSLGGVEETQYF. The CDR3 DNA reads as TGCGCCAGCAGCTTGGGGGGGGTCGAAGAGACCCAGTACTTC.

The genes are TRBV30 and TRBJ1-3, with D maybe TRBD1 (6 bases). V lost 5 bases to trimming and J lost 4 bases, with 12 bases between them. Germline lookup yields CDR1 GTSNPN and CDR2 SVGIG (reference sequence). The CDR3 spans 13 residues. The chain's CDR3 is CAWDRNQGNTIYF. In DNA, the CDR3 is TGTGCCTGGGACAGGAACCAGGGAAACACCATATATTTT.

The rearrangement uses TRBV27 and TRBJ2-1; 10 bases fit TRBD2. The CDR3 spans 17 residues. The V segment lost 4 bases and the J segment 3 bases; nucleotides outside the gene matches: 9. Germline CDR1 MNHEY, CDR2 SMNVEV (reference sequence). CDR3 loop: CASSYTSGTSVYNEQFF. The DNA of the CDR3 is TGTGCCAGCAGTTACACCTCCGGGACTAGCGTCTACAATGAGCAGTTCTTC.

V is TRBV29-1 and J is TRBJ2-1; TRBD2 agrees at 7 bases. Germline CDR1 SQVTM, CDR2 ANQGSEA. Losses at the gene ends were 5 bases for V and 0 bases for J; bases not matched to a gene: 1. The CDR3 is made up of 13 amino acids. The CDR3 coding sequence is TGCAGCGTTCGGACTAGCTCCTACAATGAGCAGTTCTTC. It specifies CSVRTSSYNEQFF.

The chain has TRBV9 and TRBJ1-2, with D maybe TRBD1 (6 bases). The CDR3 is made up of 13 amino acids. Trimming left V 4 bases short and J 4 bases short, with 11 bases between. Germline-derived CDR1 and CDR2 are SGDLS and YYNGEE. The CDR3 loop reads CASSPATGYGYTF. For the CDR3, the DNA is TGTGCCAGCAGCCCCGCGACAGGCTATGGCTACACCTTC. The full variable domain, completed using reference TRBV9 and TRBJ1-2, is DSGVTQTPKHLITATGQRVTLRCSPRSGDLSVYWYQQSLDQGLQFLIQYYNGEERAKGNILERFSAQQFPDLHSELNLSSLELGDSALYFCASSPATGYGYTFGSGTRLTVV.

This sequence joins TRBV5-1 and TRBJ1-1, with TRBD1 matching 7 bases. The CDR3 length is 14 residues. V dropped 2 bases and J dropped 1; count of bases not matched to a gene: 2. Germline V gene lookup returns CDR1 SGHRS and CDR2 YFSETQ. The CDR3 spells CASSFQGGNTEAFF. For the CDR3, the DNA is TGCGCCAGCAGCTTCCAGGGGGGGAACACTGAAGCTTTCTTT.

The chain recombines TRBV5-1 with TRBJ2-3; no clear D. The CDR3 loop spans 11 amino acids. The V and J ends lost 5 bases and 6 bases respectively, with 7 bases between them. Germline lookup yields CDR1 SGHRS and CDR2 YFSETQ. The CDR3 reads CASSAEDTQYF. The CDR3 region has the DNA TGCGCCAGCAGTGCCGAGGATACGCAGTATTTT.

The rearrangement links TRBV6-5 to TRBJ2-7, with D tentatively TRBD2 (5 bases). The CDR3 covers 15 residues. Between the trimmed V and J ends, which lost 8 bases and 3 bases, there was a span of 20 bases. CDR1 and CDR2 from the germline V gene are MNHEY and SVGAGI. The CDR3 DNA reads TGTGCCAGCGCTCAGGCGGGCACGGGCTACTACGAGCAGTACTTC. This gives the protein CASAQAGTGYYEQYF.

The gene calls are TRBV29-1 and TRBJ2-7; 7 bases are shared with TRBD2. Germline CDR1 reads SQVTM; CDR2 reads ANQGSEA. The CDR3 runs to 15 residues. Losses at the gene ends were 7 bases for V and 4 bases for J; bases not matched to a gene: 16. CDR3 in amino acids: CSAWASGPSWYEQYF. DNA for the CDR3: TGCAGCGCATGGGCTAGCGGCCCTAGTTGGTACGAGCAGTACTTC.

This chain uses TRBV28 with TRBJ2-2; D is possibly TRBD2 (6 bases). CDR3 length equals 14 residues. The V end was cut by 8 bases, the J end by 1 base, with 11 bases between. The germline V gene encodes CDR1 MDHEN and CDR2 SYDVKM. CDR3 loop: CASRAGGNTGELFF. In nucleotides, the CDR3 is TGTGCCAGCCGGGCCGGGGGGAACACCGGGGAGCTGTTTTTT.

V is TRBV18 and J is TRBJ1-2; possible D gene TRBD1, 6 bases. Germline-derived CDR1 and CDR2 are KGHSH and LQKENI. This CDR3 contains 16 residues. V was clipped by 2 bases and J by 1 base, with 14 bases between them. CDR3 coding DNA: TGTGCCAGCTCACCAGGGGCAGGGGCGATTAACTATGGCTACACCTTC. As protein: CASSPGAGAINYGYTF.

The chain joins TRBV3-1 (or the pseudogene TRBV3-2) to TRBJ2-5; the match to TRBD2 covers 13 bases. Trimming cost V 4 bases and J 4 bases; bases outside gene matches: 6. Germline V gene sequence: CDR1 LGHDT, CDR2 YNNKEL (reference sequence). The CDR3 has 16 amino acids. The CDR3 region is CASSLRTSGSLETQYF. CDR3 DNA: TGTGCCAGCAGCCTGAGGACTAGCGGGAGTTTAGAGACCCAGTACTTC.

The chain has TRBV3-1 (or the pseudogene TRBV3-2) and TRBJ2-3, with 14 bases matching TRBD2. Looked up from germline, CDR1 is LGHDT and CDR2 is YNNKEL (reference sequence). The CDR3 runs 16 residues. V lost 4 bases, J lost 2 bases, and 2 bases stayed unmatched. CDR3: CASSLGLAGVTDTQYF. In DNA form, the CDR3 reads TGTGCCAGCAGCCTGGGACTAGCGGGAGTCACAGATACGCAGTATTTT.

The V call is TRBV3-1 (or the pseudogene TRBV3-2), the J call TRBJ1-2, with 10 bases fitting TRBD1. The CDR3 totals 13 residues. Germline V gives CDR1 LGHDT, CDR2 YNNKEL (reference sequence). V gave up 4 bases and J gave up 6 bases; unmatched junction bases: 2. This chain's CDR3 is CASSRGQGDGYTF. The DNA for the CDR3 is TGTGCCAGCAGCCGTGGACAGGGGGATGGCTACACCTTC.

V gene TRBV4-1 combines with J gene TRBJ1-5; 8 bases match TRBD1. V shed 1 base, J shed 4 bases, and the junction held 9 bases outside the gene matches. The germline gives CDR1 MGHRA, CDR2 YSYEKL. The CDR3 is 17 amino acids. The CDR3 DNA reads as TGCGCCAGCAGCCAAGGATTCGGACAGGGTAGAAATCAGCCCCAGCATTTT. It codes for CASSQGFGQGRNQPQHF.

CDR3 bases: TGTGCCAGCAGCTCCCCGGGACTCTACAACAATGAGCAGTTCTTC. It codes for CASSSPGLYNNEQFF. The rearrangement links TRBV7-3 to TRBJ2-1; D is possibly TRBD2 (6 bases). Trimming shortened V by 4 bases and J by 5 bases, and 15 bases separated the two germline ends. Germline values: CDR1 SGHTA, CDR2 FQGTGA. The length of the CDR3 is 15 residues.

Only one count was recorded for this clone. V is TRBV5-4 and J is TRBJ2-5, with a weak D call TRBD2 (6 bases). CDR3 length: 14 amino acids. V lost 2 bases and J 5 bases, leaving 13 bases between the germline ends. Germline assignment: CDR1 SGHNT and CDR2 YYREEE (reference sequence). The CDR3 DNA reads TGTGCCAGCAGCTTTGGACACCGGGGGGAGACCCAGTACTTC. The encoded protein is CASSFGHRGETQYF. The full variable domain, completed using reference TRBV5-4 and TRBJ2-5, is ETGVTQSPTHLIKTRGQQVTLRCSSQSGHNTVSWYQQALGQGPQFIFQYYREEENGRGNFPPRFSGLQFPNYSSELNVNALELDDSALYLCASSFGHRGETQYFGPGTRLLVL.

This rearrangement joins TRBV6-2 or TRBV6-3 to TRBJ2-7; 11 bases are a match to TRBD2. In germline, CDR1 is MNHEY, CDR2 SVGEGT. Trimming cost V 2 bases and J 4 bases; bases outside gene matches: 1. The CDR3 consists of 14 residues. The CDR3 coding sequence is TGTGCCAGCAGTTACACTAGCGGGAGTTACGAGCAGTACTTC. It is translated as CASSYTSGSYEQYF.

The chain combines TRBV2 with TRBJ1-1; 8 nucleotides match TRBD1. Per germline, CDR1 SNHLY and CDR2 FYNNEI. The J segment lost 2 bases and the V segment lost 6 bases, leaving 5 bases of the junction unmatched. The CDR3 contains 14 residues. CDR3 sequence: CASSPGTGNTEAFF. The CDR3 bases are TGTGCCAGCAGCCCCGGGACAGGTAACACTGAAGCTTTCTTT.

The CDR3 DNA reads as TGTGCCAGTAGTATTCCCTTGGACGGGATCACTGAAGCTTTCTTT. Its protein product is CASSIPLDGITEAFF. V and J are TRBV19 and TRBJ1-1; D unresolved. The V and J ends lost 3 bases and 4 bases respectively, with 15 bases between them. In germline, CDR1 is LNHDA, CDR2 SQIVND (reference sequence). The CDR3 is 15 amino acids.

This clone was counted between two and nine times. V gene TRBV7-3 combines with J gene TRBJ2-2; D is undetermined. Trimming stripped 2 bases from V and 5 bases from J, with 6 bases between. The V gene's germline CDR1 is SGHTA and CDR2 FQGTGA. This CDR3 has 13 amino acids. Here the CDR3 DNA reads TGTGCCAGCAGCTTAGCGAGGACCGGGGAGCTGTTTTTT. It translates to CASSLARTGELFF.